This TCR beta chain was profiled in a study of Graves' ophthalmopathy and Graves' hyperthyroidism (dated by TCRdb to the late 2010s). Regarding the complete study: Peripheral blood was collected at initial diagnosis, prior to any treatment. TCR beta repertoire signatures were used to distinguish Graves' ophthalmopathy from Graves' hyperthyroidism and to predict progression to ophthalmopathy. In total, over 130 blood samples were TCR-sequenced: approximately 42 ophthalmopathy, 75 hyperthyroidism and around 17 hyperthyroidism-to-ophthalmopathy patients. To explore V-J signatures that distinguish ophthalmopathy from hyperthyroidism, a discovery set of roughly 98 patients was enrolled, made up of 40 to 45 with ophthalmopathy and under 65 with stable hyperthyroidism. An independent validation cohort comprised roughly 20 hyperthyroidism patients and around 16 patients who later progressed from hyperthyroidism to ophthalmopathy. In five or six hyperthyroidism patients, T-cell repertoires of thyroid tissue and blood were compared. After sampling, hyperthyroidism patients received methimazole starting at 30 mg daily, and ophthalmopathy patients received high-dose intravenous methylprednisolone.

The trim is 6 bases for V and 1 base for J, with a gap of 3 bases between the germline ends. The germline V gene encodes CDR1 KGHDR and CDR2 SFDVKD. From the cysteine through the phenylalanine, the CDR3 covers 13 amino acids. Of all the DNA, just the CDR3 is kept, 39 bases in frame from base 1. This clonotype was observed at least ten times. There is no known antigen for this receptor. Base qualities are missing; no much larger clone stands one base away. Study-level results and caveats: Among expanded thyroid clonotypes with frequency above 0.001, most also showed up in blood, which suggests that blood repertoires may reflect the thyroid immune response. The 13-signature model separated ophthalmopathy from stable hyperthyroidism with approximately 90% sensitivity and less than 83% specificity in cross-validation, and 80%/75% in the test set. Sample size was not predetermined statistically, and investigators were not blinded to group allocation. In validation, the model predicted ophthalmopathy progression with about 64% sensitivity and approximately 75% specificity; roughly 11 predicted patients were CT-confirmed with GO in a median of around 6 months.

Ophthalmopathy patients had moderately to severely active disease, Clinical Activity Score of at least 3, NOSPECS grade of at least 4, and disease duration under 3 months. Anyone with other autoimmune diseases, uncontrolled infections, pregnancy or lactation was excluded from the study. Clinical symptoms, serum thyroxine, TRAb, thyroid ultrasound and orbital computed tomography formed the basis of the diagnosis. Ficoll-Paque density gradient centrifugation was used to isolate PBMCs from about 9.4 ml of fresh peripheral blood. Total RNA was extracted using Trizol reagent, and RNA quality was checked on an Agilent 2100 Bioanalyzer. TCR beta CDR3 regions were amplified from RNA transcripts for repertoire sequencing. A first-round RT-PCR used HTBI primers with the Qiagen OneStep RT-PCR kit, followed by a second-round multiplex PCR, size selection and purification. Libraries were sequenced on an Illumina HiSeq2000 using paired-end 100 bp reads. The authors' analysis ran thus. SOAPnuke was used to process the reads, throwing out any read that had adapters, had uncalled bases, had a mean Phred below 15, or lacked an exact constant-primer or identifier match. COPE v1.2.5 was used to merge high-quality paired reads. Clonotypes were defined as unique nucleotide sequences and were aligned to IMGT TRB V, D and J references using MiTCR v1.1. Only V-J combinations with frequency above 0.0001 were analysed, covering around 99% of repertoires. For each V-J combination, a TCR clonal expansion and chaos score was defined as F50 clonal expansion divided by the chaos observed in the TCRdist matrix. Features were reduced by Welch's t-statistics and random forest to over 10 V-J combinations, which fed a naive Bayes classifier. The Morisita-Horn index was used to measure how similar the thyroid and blood repertoires were. The public reads were run again by TCRdb, first through fastp at Q25 and then through MiXCR, and only productive beta chains were kept. Identical CDR3 proteins give one entry, which carries the most common genes and DNA. None of the V and J calls come from the authors' own analysis; TCRdb made them. This sample lists under 350,000 distinct CDR3 sequences; under 20% were detected once. The top ten constitute 9% to 15% of the sample.

This clonotype originated in an adult man with Graves' ophthalmopathy. Recombination connected TRBV24-1 to TRBJ2-6; the D gene lacks a confident call. The sequenced sample consisted of peripheral blood. CDR3 sequence: CATSKSGANVLTF. The DNA sequence is TGTGCCACCAGTAAGTCTGGGGCCAACGTCCTGACTTTC.